Listed below are T cell receptor beta chains from one sample, sequenced in a study of cytomegalovirus exposure and HLA in healthy donors. Method: immunoSEQ multiplex PCR; TCRdb's copy keeps in-frame clones and lacks some. The sample consists of about 150,000 clones, around 57% of them appearing once. The sequencing input was PBMCs. These receptors all come from a male donor in good health and CMV-seronegative. The CDR3 runs from the conserved cysteine through the conserved F or W. A D gene is named only where the DNA matches it firmly. Clone size appears in some rows only: once, few, many, or a class for an expanded clone.

clone_size	v_call	j_call	d_call	cdr3_nt	cdr3_aa
NA	TRBV27	TRBJ1-1	TRBD1	TGTGCCAGTCAACCTACAGGGGGGTCGTTCACTGAAGCTTTCTTT	CASQPTGGSFTEAFF
few	TRBV5-1	TRBJ1-1	TRBD1	TGCGCCAGCAGCAGCGATAGGGACAGGGCAAACACTGAAGCTTTCTTT	CASSSDRDRANTEAFF
NA	TRBV5-4	TRBJ2-5	TRBD2	TGTGCCAGCAGCTCGCGGCGGACTAGCGGGGAGACCCAGTACTTC	CASSSRRTSGETQYF
few	TRBV15	TRBJ2-7	TRBD2	TGTGCCACCAGCCGGCCGGGACTAGCTTCCTACGAGCAGTACTTC	CATSRPGLASYEQYF
NA	TRBV13	TRBJ2-2	NA	TGTGCCAGGAGGGTGGCCACCGGGGAGCTGTTTTTT	CARRVATGELFF
NA	TRBV5-4	TRBJ2-5	TRBD1	TGTGCCACACGACCCGGGACAGGGCCCCCAAGAGAGACCCAGTACTTC	CATRPGTGPPRETQYF
NA	TRBV2	TRBJ1-5	TRBD1	TGTGCCAGCAGCCTTGGGACAGGGGGTGGGAGGCCCCAGCATTTT	CASSLGTGGGRPQHF
NA	TRBV5-1	TRBJ2-6	TRBD1	TGCGCCAGCACCGGACAGGGGGCTGGGGCCAACGTCCTGACTTTC	CASTGQGAGANVLTF
NA	TRBV6-5	TRBJ1-6	NA	TGTGCCATTTCGTACTCCTATAATTCACCCCTCCACTTT	CAISYSYNSPLHF
NA	TRBV2	TRBJ1-3	TRBD1	TGTGCCAGCAGCATCTACAGGGGCTCTGGAAACACCATATATTTT	CASSIYRGSGNTIYF
NA	TRBV27	TRBJ1-5	NA	TGTGCCAGCAGCATGCGGGGATATCAGCCCCAGCATTTT	CASSMRGYQPQHF
once	TRBV5-1	TRBJ1-2	TRBD1	TGCCCCAGCAGCTTGGATCAGGGGGCGAACTATGGCTACACCTTC	CPSSLDQGANYGYTF
few	TRBV11-2	TRBJ1-5	NA	TGTGCCAGCAGCTTAGGCCGGGATCAGCCCCAGCATTTT	CASSLGRDQPQHF
NA	TRBV6-1	TRBJ1-3	TRBD1	TGTGCCAGCAACAGGGGGCTCGACTGGTCCATATATTTT	CASNRGLDWSIYF
NA	TRBV7-9	TRBJ1-3	NA	TGTGCCAGCAGCCGGAACTCTCTCCGCGGGGGGTCTGGAAACACCATATATTTT	CASSRNSLRGGSGNTIYF
few	TRBV10-2	TRBJ1-2	TRBD1	TGCGCCAGCAGGCGCTCGACAGGGGACTATGGCTACACCTTC	CASRRSTGDYGYTF